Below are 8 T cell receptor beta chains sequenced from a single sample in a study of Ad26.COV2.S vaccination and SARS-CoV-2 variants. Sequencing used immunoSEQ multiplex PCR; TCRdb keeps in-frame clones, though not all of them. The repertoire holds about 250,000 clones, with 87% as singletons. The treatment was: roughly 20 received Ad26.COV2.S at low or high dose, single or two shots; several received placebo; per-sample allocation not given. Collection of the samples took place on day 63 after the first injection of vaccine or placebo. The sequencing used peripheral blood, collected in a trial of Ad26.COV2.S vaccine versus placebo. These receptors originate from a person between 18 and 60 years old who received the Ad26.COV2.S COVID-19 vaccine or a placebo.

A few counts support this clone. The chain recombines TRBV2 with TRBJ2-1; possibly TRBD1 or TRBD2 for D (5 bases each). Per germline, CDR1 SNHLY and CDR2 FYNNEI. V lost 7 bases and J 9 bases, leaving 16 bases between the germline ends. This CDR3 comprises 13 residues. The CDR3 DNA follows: TGTGCCAGCACAAGGGACCTTATGGTTGAGCAGTTCTTC. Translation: CASTRDLMVEQFF. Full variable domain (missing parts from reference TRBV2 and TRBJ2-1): EPEVTQTPSHQVTQMGQEVILRCVPISNHLYFYWYRQILGQKVEFLVSFYNNEISEKSEIFDDQFSVERPDGSNFTLKIRSTKLEDSAMYFCASTRDLMVEQFFGPGTRLTVL.

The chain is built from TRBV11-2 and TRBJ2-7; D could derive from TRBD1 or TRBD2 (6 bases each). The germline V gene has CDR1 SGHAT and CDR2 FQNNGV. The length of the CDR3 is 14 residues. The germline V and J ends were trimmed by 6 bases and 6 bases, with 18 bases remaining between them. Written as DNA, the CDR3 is TGTGCCAGCAGTCAACCAGGGGACTGGGGCGAGCAGTACTTC. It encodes CASSQPGDWGEQYF.

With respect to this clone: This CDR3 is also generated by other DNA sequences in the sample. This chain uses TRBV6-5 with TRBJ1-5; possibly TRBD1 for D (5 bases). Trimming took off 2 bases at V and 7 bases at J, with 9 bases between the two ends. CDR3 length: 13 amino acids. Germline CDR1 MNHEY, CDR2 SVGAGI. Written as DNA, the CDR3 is TGTGCCAGCAGTTACGACAGAACCCAGCCCCAGCATTTT. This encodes CASSYDRTQPQHF.

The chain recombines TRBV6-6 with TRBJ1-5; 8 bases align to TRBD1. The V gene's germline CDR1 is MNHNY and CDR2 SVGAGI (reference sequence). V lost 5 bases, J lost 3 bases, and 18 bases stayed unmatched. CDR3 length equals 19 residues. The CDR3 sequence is CASSHLPDQGATFNQPQHF. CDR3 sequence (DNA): TGTGCCAGCAGTCACCTCCCTGATCAGGGGGCCACATTCAATCAGCCCCAGCATTTT.

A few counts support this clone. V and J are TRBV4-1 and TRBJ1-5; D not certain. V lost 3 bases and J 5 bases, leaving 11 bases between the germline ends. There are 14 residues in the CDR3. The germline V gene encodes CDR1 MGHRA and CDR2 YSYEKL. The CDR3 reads CASSQLSRYQPQHF. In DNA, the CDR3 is TGCGCCAGCAGCCAGCTGTCCCGCTATCAGCCCCAGCATTTT.

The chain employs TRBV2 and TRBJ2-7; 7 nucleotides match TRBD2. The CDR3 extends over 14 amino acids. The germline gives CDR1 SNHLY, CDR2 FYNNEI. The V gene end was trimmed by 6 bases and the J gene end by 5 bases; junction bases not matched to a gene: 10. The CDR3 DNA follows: TGTGCCAGCAGCGGGGACTACAGACATAACGAGCAGTACTTC. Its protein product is CASSGDYRHNEQYF.

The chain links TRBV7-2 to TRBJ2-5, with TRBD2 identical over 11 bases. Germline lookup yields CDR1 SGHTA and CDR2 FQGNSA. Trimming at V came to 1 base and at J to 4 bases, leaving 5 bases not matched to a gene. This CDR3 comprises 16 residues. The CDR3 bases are TGTGCCAGCAGCTTAGGTGTTAGCGGGGGGGGAGAGACCCAGTACTTC. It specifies CASSLGVSGGGETQYF.

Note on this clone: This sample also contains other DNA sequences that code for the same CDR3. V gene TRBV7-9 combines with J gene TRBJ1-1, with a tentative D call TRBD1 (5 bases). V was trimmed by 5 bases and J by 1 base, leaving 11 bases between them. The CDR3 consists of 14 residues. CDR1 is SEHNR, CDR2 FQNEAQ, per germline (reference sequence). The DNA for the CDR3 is TGTGCCAGCAGCCCCCGTACAGGGAACACTGAAGCTTTCTTT. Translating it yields CASSPRTGNTEAFF.